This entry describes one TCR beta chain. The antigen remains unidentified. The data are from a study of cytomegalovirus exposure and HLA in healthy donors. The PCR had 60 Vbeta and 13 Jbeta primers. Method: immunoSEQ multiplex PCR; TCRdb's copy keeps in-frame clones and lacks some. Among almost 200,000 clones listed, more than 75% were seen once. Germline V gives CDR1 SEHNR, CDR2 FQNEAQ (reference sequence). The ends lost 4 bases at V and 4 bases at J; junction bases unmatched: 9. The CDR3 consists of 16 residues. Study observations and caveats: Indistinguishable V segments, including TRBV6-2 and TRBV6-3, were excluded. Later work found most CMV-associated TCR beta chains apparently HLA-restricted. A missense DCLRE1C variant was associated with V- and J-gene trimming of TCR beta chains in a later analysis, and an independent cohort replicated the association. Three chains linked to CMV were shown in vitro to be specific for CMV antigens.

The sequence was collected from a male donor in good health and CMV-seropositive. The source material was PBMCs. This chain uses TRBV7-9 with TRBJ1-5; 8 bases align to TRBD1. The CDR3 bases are TGTGCCAGCAGCTCCTCGGGTCAGGGGGCAAATCAGCCCCAGCATTTT. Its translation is CASSSSGQGANQPQHF.